This T cell receptor (beta chain) derives from a study of T cells after yellow fever vaccination. Study overall: It was SMART-Seq v4 Ultra Low Input that prepared the fractions with low cell numbers. Study-level points and caveats: FACS-sorted repertoires might harbor abundant contaminating clonotypes from the bulk population.

The V and J ends lost 5 bases and 6 bases, in that order; junction bases with no gene match: 10. The CDR3 extends over 15 amino acids. Germline V gene data show CDR1 as DFQATT and CDR2 as SNEGSKA (reference sequence). This clonotype was seen only a few times. What it recognizes is unknown. Each CDR3 protein is one row after TCRdb ran MiXCR on the 5' RACE reads. The table records about 340,000 distinct CDR3 sequences, about 9.5% of them present only once. This receptor was taken from a man between 18 and 29 years old who received the YFV17D yellow fever vaccine. The chain links TRBV20-1 to TRBJ2-3, with 11 bases identical to TRBD2. Source: PBMCs, taken on the day of the first yellow fever vaccination. CDR3 nucleotides: TGCAGTGCTCCATCTAGCGGGGGGTACCCGGATACGCAGTATTTT. Protein product: CSAPSSGGYPDTQYF.